This TCR beta chain emerged from a study of cytomegalovirus exposure and HLA in healthy donors. Study results and caveats: An analysis done earlier found most TCR beta V segments productive about 87% or about 30% of the time.

PCR amplification relied on 60 Vbeta primers (plus 13 Jbeta primers). Study processing details: Roughly 11 million of the approximately 80 million unique TCR beta chains counted in a later analysis were shared. Generated by immunoSEQ multiplex PCR, the TCRdb table keeps only in-frame clones and is missing some. V and J calls and clone size are as listed in that table; D and trimming were resolved from the DNA. This sample carries 13,000 to 15,000 clones, about 60% of them seen once, and the ten largest clones take approximately 17%. Healthy bone marrow donors made up the donor group. On this clone: Its antigen remains unidentified.

V was trimmed by 6 bases and J by 2 bases, leaving 14 bases between them. Germline values: CDR1 SNHLY, CDR2 FYNNEI. The CDR3 extends over 16 amino acids. This clonotype originated in a woman between 45 and 65 years old in good health and CMV-seropositive. The chain recombines TRBV2 with TRBJ2-6; possibly TRBD1 for D (6 bases). The material sequenced was PBMCs. The CDR3 coding sequence is TGTGCCAGCAGCCCAGACAGGAGAACTGGGGCCAACGTCCTGACTTTC. It is translated as CASSPDRRTGANVLTF.